This TCR beta chain came from a study of identical twins. Study findings and constraints: Memory repertoires lacked the insertion deficit that abundant cord blood beta clonotypes showed.

Turning to this clonotype: What it binds is not known.

Carrying unique molecular identifiers, the cDNA also gained a universal primer site through template switching. TCRdb ran MiXCR on the 5' RACE reads and lists one entry per CDR3 protein. This sample yields 600,000 to 700,000 distinct CDR3 sequences, of which approximately 21% are seen a single time; 4% to 4.5% belongs to the top ten. This CDR3 comprises 18 residues. With 2 bases removed from V and 6 bases from J, the gap between germline ends came to 24 bases. Germline V gene sequence: CDR1 SNHLY, CDR2 FYNNEI. These records were also assigned to another study, of T cells expressing NK-cell markers. As reported in that work: The authors sequenced eight donors, of whom seven were HCMV-seropositive and one was seronegative. For a few donors, these clonotypes were likewise the leading ones in the CD3+CD56-NKG2C+ fraction.

This sequence joins TRBV2 and TRBJ2-3; a weak D match, TRBD2 (5 bases). Sequenced: PBMCs. The sequence was obtained from a woman younger than 35 in good health. This CDR3 reads CASSERTATRSGWDTQYF. CDR3 sequence (DNA): TGTGCCAGCAGTGAAAGGACTGCTACTAGATCGGGTTGGGATACGCAGTATTTT.